This T cell receptor beta chain is drawn from a study of T-cell memory formation after mild COVID-19. The CDR3 runs 15 residues. Trimming took off 4 bases at V and 4 bases at J, with 11 bases between the two ends. A 5'RACE reaction primed in the constant segment made cDNA libraries of TCR alpha and TCR beta, and these carried sample barcodes and UMIs. TCRdb used MiXCR to reprocess the 5' RACE reads, holding one entry per CDR3 protein. The sample shows about 620,000 distinct CDR3 sequences, roughly 18% of them seen only once. Input material: PBMCs or a T cell subset sorted from them (not recorded which). This receptor was taken from an adult woman who had mild COVID-19 (a few samples of this study predate the infection). Cell type and time point are not known. This chain connects TRBV12-3 or TRBV12-4 to TRBJ2-6; TRBD1 or TRBD2 may be the D gene (6 bases each). The CDR3 region is CASSWGARGANVLTF. The CDR3 nucleotides are TGTGCCAGCAGTTGGGGGGCGCGAGGGGCCAACGTCCTGACTTTC.